This T cell receptor beta chain derives from a study of monozygotic twins with cystic fibrosis. Study findings and constraints: Low clonality (median about 0.0095) suggested a mostly naive repertoire. Monozygotic CF twins shared more identical nucleotide clonotypes than unrelated patients.

Germline V lookup: CDR1 MNHEY, CDR2 SMNVEV (reference sequence). Trimming removed 2 bases from V and 0 bases from J, with 2 bases in between. The CDR3 is 12 residues long. Produced via immunoSEQ multiplex PCR; TCRdb's table is partial and in-frame only. The sample comprises around 26,000 clones, approximately 96% of which are singletons, and 2.5% to 3.5% rests with the top ten. Points on this clone: Its antigen remains unidentified.

The clonotype comes from a girl aged 2-15 years with cystic fibrosis. The chain carries TRBV27 and TRBJ2-7, with D hard to call. Sequences were obtained from blood. The CDR3 here is CASSLPSYEQYF. CDR3 sequence (DNA): TGTGCCAGCAGTTTACCCTCCTACGAGCAGTACTTC.